These T cell receptor beta chains were read from a single sample in a study of cytomegalovirus exposure and HLA in healthy donors. Sequencing used immunoSEQ multiplex PCR; TCRdb keeps in-frame clones, though not all of them. Of fewer than 130,000 clones detected, approximately 84% appear once; the ten largest clones hold 1.5% to 2%. Sequenced input: PBMCs. Receptors originate from a middle-aged man in good health and CMV-seronegative. Each CDR3 is given with its conserved first and last residue. The D gene is left open where the match is weak. The size entry is marked missing in some rows and otherwise reads once, few, many or a size class.

d_gene,abundance,v_gene,j_gene,CDR3nt,CDR3aa
TRBD1,.,TRBV10-3,TRBJ1-5,TGTGCCATCAGTACGGACAGGGGGAAGAATCAGCCCCAGCATTTT,CAISTDRGKNQPQHF
TRBD1,.,TRBV15,TRBJ1-1,TGTGCCACCAGCAATGACAGGGTGGACACTGAAGCTTTCTTT,CATSNDRVDTEAFF
TRBD1,.,TRBV6-1,TRBJ2-2,TGTGCCAGCACACCACGACAGGGGCGGACCGGGGAGCTGTTTTTT,CASTPRQGRTGELFF
.,.,TRBV5-4,TRBJ1-6,TGTGCCAGCAGACAGGCCAGCTCCTATAATTCACCCCTCCACTTT,CASRQASSYNSPLHF
TRBD1,.,TRBV10-3,TRBJ2-7,TGTGCCGCGGGGACAGGGGGTTTCGAGCAGTACTTC,CAAGTGGFEQYF
.,.,TRBV19,TRBJ1-5,TGTGCCAGTAGGACCACAGGGAATAGCAATCAGCCCCAGCATTTT,CASRTTGNSNQPQHF
.,once,TRBV2,TRBJ1-5,TGTGCCAGCAGTGCCACAGGGAAACAGCCCCAGCATTTT,CASSATGKQPQHF
TRBD1,once,TRBV28,TRBJ2-7,TGTGCCAGCAGGGGGACAGGAGAAACCTACGAGCAGTACTTC,CASRGTGETYEQYF
TRBD1,.,TRBV30,TRBJ1-5,TGTGCCTGGAGTATCCTCGGACAGGGAAACCAGCCCCAGCATTTT,CAWSILGQGNQPQHF
.,.,TRBV4-2,TRBJ1-6,TGTGCCAGCAGCCCGCCGAAAAAGGGGACTACGGGTCGGAATTCACCCCTCCACTTT,CASSPPKKGTTGRNSPLHF
.,.,TRBV5-4,TRBJ1-4,TGTGCCAGCTTAATCGTCAGGGAAAATGAAAAACTGTTTTTT,CASLIVRENEKLFF
TRBD1,.,TRBV7-9,TRBJ1-2,TGTGCCAGCAGCCTTCGTAGGACAGGGGACTATGGCTACACCTTC,CASSLRRTGDYGYTF
.,.,TRBV5-6,TRBJ2-2,TGTGCCAGCAGCTTGGGCAGATATAACACCGGGGAGCTGTTTTTT,CASSLGRYNTGELFF
.,.,TRBV6-5,TRBJ1-1,TGTGCCAGCAGTTACCGAGCAGGGATAGGTGAAGCTTTCTTT,CASSYRAGIGEAFF
.,.,TRBV18,TRBJ1-2,TGTGCCAGCTCACCTGTGGGGGGACTAAGCTATGGCTACACCTTC,CASSPVGGLSYGYTF
.,.,TRBV6-6,TRBJ2-3,TGTGCCAGCAGTTACGCGTCTGATACGCAGTATTTT,CASSYASDTQYF
.,.,TRBV5-1,TRBJ2-1,TGCGCCAGCAGCTTGGGCCCTACGTTGGTCTTC,CASSLGPTLVF
.,.,TRBV7-2,TRBJ1-2,TGTGCCAGCAGCCCTCAAGTCGGTTCAGGGTTCTATGGCTACACCTTC,CASSPQVGSGFYGYTF
.,.,TRBV28,TRBJ1-5,TGTGCCAGCAGTTCCCCCCCACGGGTTAGAAGCAATCAGCCCCAGCATTTT,CASSSPPRVRSNQPQHF
TRBD1,.,TRBV2,TRBJ1-5,TGTGCCAGCAGTGGGACCACAGGGGGCTCTTGGAGCAATCAGCCCCAGCATTTT,CASSGTTGGSWSNQPQHF
.,.,TRBV21-1,TRBJ1-6,TGTGCCAGCAGCAAAGTGGGACAGGGTGGATCACCCCTCCACTTT,CASSKVGQGGSPLHF
TRBD1,.,TRBV5-1,TRBJ1-1,TGCGCCAGCAGCAAAGGGACAGGGGGCACTGAAGCTTTCTTT,CASSKGTGGTEAFF
TRBD1,.,TRBV5-6,TRBJ1-3,TGTGCCAGCAGCCCCACAGGGGGTCCAGGAAACACCATATATTTT,CASSPTGGPGNTIYF
.,.,TRBV19,TRBJ2-3,TGTGCCAGTAGTATTCAGGGTTCCACAGATACGCAGTATTTT,CASSIQGSTDTQYF
.,.,TRBV2,TRBJ1-5,TGTGCCAGCAGTGGGGGGCACAATCAGCCCCAGCATTTT,CASSGGHNQPQHF
.,.,TRBV30,TRBJ1-6,TGTGCCTGGAGTGAGACAGAAAGTAATTCACCCCTCCACTTT,CAWSETESNSPLHF
.,.,TRBV7-3,TRBJ1-1,TGTGCCAGCAGGGCGGGGATGAACACTGAAGCTTTCTTT,CASRAGMNTEAFF
.,.,TRBV7-9,TRBJ2-5,TGTGCCAGCAGCTTAGCGGGGCGAGAGACCCAGTACTTC,CASSLAGRETQYF
.,.,TRBV10-3,TRBJ1-1,TGTGCCATCTCGGGGAACACTGAAGCTTTCTTT,CAISGNTEAFF
TRBD2,.,TRBV9,TRBJ2-1,TGTGCCAGCAGTAGAAGCGGGAACTTCTCCTACAATGAGCAGTTCTTC,CASSRSGNFSYNEQFF
.,.,TRBV7-6,TRBJ1-6,TGTGCCAGCAGCTTAATAGGGTCGGGAAAAAATTCACCCCTCCACTTT,CASSLIGSGKNSPLHF